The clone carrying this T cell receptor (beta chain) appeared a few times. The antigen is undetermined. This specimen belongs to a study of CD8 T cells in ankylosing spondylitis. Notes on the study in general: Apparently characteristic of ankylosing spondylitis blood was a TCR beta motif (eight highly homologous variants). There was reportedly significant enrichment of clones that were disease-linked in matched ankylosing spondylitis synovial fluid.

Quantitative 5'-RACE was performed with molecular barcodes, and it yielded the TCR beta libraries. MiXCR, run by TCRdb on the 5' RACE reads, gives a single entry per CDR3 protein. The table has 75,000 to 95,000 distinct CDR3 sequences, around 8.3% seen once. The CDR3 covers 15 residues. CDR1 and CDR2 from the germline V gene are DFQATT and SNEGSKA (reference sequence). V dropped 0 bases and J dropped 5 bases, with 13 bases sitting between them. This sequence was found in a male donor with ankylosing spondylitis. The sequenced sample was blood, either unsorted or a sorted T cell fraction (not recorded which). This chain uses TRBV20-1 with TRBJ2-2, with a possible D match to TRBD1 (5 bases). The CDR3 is CSARDLGEETGELFF. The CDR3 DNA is TGCAGTGCTAGAGATTTAGGGGAAGAAACCGGGGAGCTGTTTTTT.